Below, 2 T cell receptor beta chains from the same sample are listed, as sequenced in a study of glioma-infiltrating T cells after dendritic cell vaccination. Sequenced by immunoSEQ multiplex PCR; TCRdb stores in-frame clones only, minus some. This table holds roughly 98,000 clones, just over 85% found once. This material consisted of blood, taken before dendritic cell vaccination. Receptor source: a human donor with glioblastoma.

The chain uses TRBV18 and TRBJ1-1, with D possibly TRBD1 on 6 matching bases. The CDR3 has 14 residues. The V gene's germline CDR1 is KGHSH and CDR2 LQKENI. Trimming stripped 1 base from V and 7 bases from J, with 13 bases between. CDR3 region: CASSPQGTSLEAFF. The CDR3 nucleotides are TGTGCCAGCTCACCACAGGGGACATCGCTTGAAGCTTTCTTT.

The V gene is TRBV2, the J gene TRBJ2-7; D gene uncertain. The length of the CDR3 is 13 residues. V was pared by 5 bases and J by 6 bases, with 14 bases between. In germline, CDR1 is SNHLY, CDR2 FYNNEI. CDR3 nucleotides: TGTGCCAGCAGTCCCGGGTCGAGGAGCGAGCAGTACTTC. It is translated as CASSPGSRSEQYF.